This is a list of T cell receptor beta chains from one sample in a study of beta chain features in type 1 diabetes. TCRdb's copy holds only in-frame clones and misses some; the assay was immunoSEQ multiplex PCR. The sample has about 900,000 clones, 17% seen once. Sequencing input: naive CD4+ T cells from blood. These receptors came from a woman between 18 and 29 years old in good health. The CDR3 runs from the conserved cysteine through the conserved F or W. D genes are given only for firm matches. Clone sizes are given selectively: once, few, many, or a class where the clone is expanded.

v_gene	d_gene	abundance	j_gene	CDR3aa	CDR3nt
TRBV2	TRBD2	-	TRBJ2-3	CASRVLAGATDTQYF	TGTGCCAGCAGGGTCCTAGCGGGAGCCACAGATACGCAGTATTTT
TRBV19	-	few	TRBJ2-5	CASSFGSETQYF	TGTGCCAGTAGCTTCGGGTCAGAGACCCAGTACTTC
TRBV28	-	-	TRBJ2-2	CASRTGTVGTGELFF	TGTGCCAGCAGAACCGGGACTGTCGGCACCGGGGAGCTGTTTTTT
TRBV29-1	-	-	TRBJ2-3	CSVDNWQDTQYF	TGCAGCGTTGACAATTGGCAAGATACGCAGTATTTT
TRBV4-3	TRBD2	few	TRBJ2-3	CASSQAGTSLTGRDTQYF	TGCGCCAGCAGCCAAGCCGGGACTAGCCTTACAGGACGGGACACGCAGTATTTT
TRBV28	-	few	TRBJ1-5	CASSNQPQHF	TGTGCCAGCAGCAACCAGCCCCAGCATTTT
TRBV6-1	-	-	TRBJ2-3	CASSETALQYTQYF	TGTGCCAGCAGTGAAACGGCGCTACAGTATACGCAGTATTTT
TRBV4-3	-	few	TRBJ2-5	CASSQVEGLETQYF	TGCGCCAGCAGCCAAGTAGAGGGCTTGGAGACCCAGTACTTC
TRBV7-2	TRBD2	few	TRBJ2-7	CASRRTSGPREQYF	TGTGCCAGCAGGCGGACTAGCGGGCCGCGAGAGCAGTACTTC
TRBV28	-	-	TRBJ2-7	CASSSGDYEQYF	TGTGCCAGCAGTTCCGGGGACTACGAGCAGTACTTC
TRBV7-9	TRBD2	few	TRBJ2-1	CASSLARLALGYNEQFF	TGTGCCAGCAGCTTAGCAAGACTAGCCCTAGGCTACAATGAGCAGTTCTTC